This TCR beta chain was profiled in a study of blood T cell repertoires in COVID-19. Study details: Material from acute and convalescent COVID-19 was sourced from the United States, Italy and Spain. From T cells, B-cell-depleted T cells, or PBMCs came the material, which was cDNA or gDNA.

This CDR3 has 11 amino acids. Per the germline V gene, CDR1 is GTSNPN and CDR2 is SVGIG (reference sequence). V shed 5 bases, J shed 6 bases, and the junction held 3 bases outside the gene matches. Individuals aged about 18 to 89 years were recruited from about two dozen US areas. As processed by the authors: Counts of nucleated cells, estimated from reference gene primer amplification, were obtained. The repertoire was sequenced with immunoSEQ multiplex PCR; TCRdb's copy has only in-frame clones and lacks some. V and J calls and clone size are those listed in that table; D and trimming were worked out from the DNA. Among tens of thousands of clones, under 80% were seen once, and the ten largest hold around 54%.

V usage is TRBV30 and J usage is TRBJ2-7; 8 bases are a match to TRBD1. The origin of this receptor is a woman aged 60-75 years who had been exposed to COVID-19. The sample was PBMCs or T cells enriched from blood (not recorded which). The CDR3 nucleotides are TGTGCCTGGTCAGACAGGGGCGAGCAGTACTTC. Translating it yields CAWSDRGEQYF. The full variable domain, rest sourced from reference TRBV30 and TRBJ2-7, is SQTIHQWPATLVQPVGSPLSLECTVEGTSNPNLYWYRQAAGRGLQLLFYSVGIGQISSEVPQNLSASRPQDRQFILSSKKLLLSDSGFYLCAWSDRGEQYFGPGTRLTVT.